This is a list of T cell receptor beta chains from one sample in a study of shared clonotypes between healthy human individuals. Data came from immunoSEQ multiplex PCR; TCRdb stores just in-frame clones and leaves some out. The table includes 780,000 or so clones, over 60% detected once. Specimen: memory CD4+ T cells sorted from blood. The receptors stem from a woman aged 25 to 39 in good health. Both conserved end residues are part of each CDR3. The D gene is left open where the match is weak. Clone size is given for some rows only: seen once, a few or many times, or a class if the clone is expanded.

CDR3nt: TGCGCCAGCAGCTTCGACGGGAGAGGCACCGGGGAGCTGTTTTTT
CDR3aa: CASSFDGRGTGELFF
v_gene: TRBV5-1
abundance: .
d_gene: .
j_gene: TRBJ2-2

CDR3nt: TGTGCCAGCAGCTTAACTGGAGCCCCCCGCGGTACGCAGTATTTT
CDR3aa: CASSLTGAPRGTQYF
v_gene: TRBV7-3
abundance: few
d_gene: .
j_gene: TRBJ2-3

CDR3nt: TGCGCCAGCAGCTTGGACAGTTTCACTGAAGCTTTCTTT
CDR3aa: CASSLDSFTEAFF
v_gene: TRBV5-1
abundance: .
d_gene: .
j_gene: TRBJ1-1

CDR3nt: TGTGCTAGTGGTTTGGTATCGGGGCAGGGTACAGATACGCAGTATTTT
CDR3aa: CASGLVSGQGTDTQYF
v_gene: TRBV12-5
abundance: .
d_gene: .
j_gene: TRBJ2-3

CDR3nt: TGTGCCAGCAGTTTCGCAGGGTCGAGCAATCAGCCCCAGCATTTT
CDR3aa: CASSFAGSSNQPQHF
v_gene: TRBV27
abundance: .
d_gene: .
j_gene: TRBJ1-5

CDR3nt: TGTGCCAGCAGTCCCCGACGTGTGGGGATGTATTCACCCCTCCACTTT
CDR3aa: CASSPRRVGMYSPLHF
v_gene: TRBV28
abundance: .
d_gene: .
j_gene: TRBJ1-6

CDR3nt: TGTGCCAGCTCACCACCGGCGGGATACACCGGGGAGCTGTTTTTT
CDR3aa: CASSPPAGYTGELFF
v_gene: TRBV18
abundance: .
d_gene: .
j_gene: TRBJ2-2

CDR3nt: TGTGCCAGCAGCCCGCGGGGAGACGCTTTCTTT
CDR3aa: CASSPRGDAFF
v_gene: TRBV7-9
abundance: .
d_gene: .
j_gene: TRBJ1-1

CDR3nt: TGTGCCAGCAGTGACCAGTTAGCGAAGGACCAAGAGACCCAGTACTTC
CDR3aa: CASSDQLAKDQETQYF
v_gene: TRBV6-1
abundance: .
d_gene: .
j_gene: TRBJ2-5

CDR3nt: TGTGCCAGCAAGGCTAGACAGGACGGGGAGCTGTTTTTT
CDR3aa: CASKARQDGELFF
v_gene: TRBV6-1
abundance: .
d_gene: .
j_gene: TRBJ2-2

CDR3nt: TGTGCCAGCATCGGAGGGACAGCTCCAGGTGACGAGCAGTACTTC
CDR3aa: CASIGGTAPGDEQYF
v_gene: TRBV6-6
abundance: .
d_gene: .
j_gene: TRBJ2-7

CDR3nt: TGCAGCGCTGACAGGGGGAACACTGAAGCTTTCTTT
CDR3aa: CSADRGNTEAFF
v_gene: TRBV29-1
abundance: few
d_gene: TRBD1
j_gene: TRBJ1-1

CDR3nt: TGCGCCAGCAGCTTGGCCCCCGCGAACACCGGGGAGCTGTTTTTT
CDR3aa: CASSLAPANTGELFF
v_gene: TRBV5-1
abundance: .
d_gene: .
j_gene: TRBJ2-2

CDR3nt: TGCGCCAGCAGCTTAGGTCTACATCCGAACACCGGGGAGCTGTTTTTT
CDR3aa: CASSLGLHPNTGELFF
v_gene: TRBV5-1
abundance: .
d_gene: .
j_gene: TRBJ2-2

CDR3nt: TGTGCTAGTGGTTTGGGGGGACTAGGGGAGCAGTACTTC
CDR3aa: CASGLGGLGEQYF
v_gene: TRBV12-5
abundance: .
d_gene: TRBD2
j_gene: TRBJ2-7

CDR3nt: TGCGCCAGCAGCTTACCTATTAGCGGGAGTCAAGCCGAGCAGTACTTC
CDR3aa: CASSLPISGSQAEQYF
v_gene: TRBV5-1
abundance: .
d_gene: TRBD2
j_gene: TRBJ2-7

CDR3nt: TGTGCCATCAGTGCCCCGGGACAGGGAAAGGGTGAGACCCAGTACTTC
CDR3aa: CAISAPGQGKGETQYF
v_gene: TRBV10-3
abundance: .
d_gene: TRBD1
j_gene: TRBJ2-5

CDR3nt: TGTGCCAGCAGGCCGGGATACAGACCTGAAGCTTTCTTT
CDR3aa: CASRPGYRPEAFF
v_gene: TRBV27
abundance: .
d_gene: .
j_gene: TRBJ1-1

CDR3nt: TGTGCTAGCACCGGGACAGGTTCTAGAGAGCAGTACTTC
CDR3aa: CASTGTGSREQYF
v_gene: TRBV12-5
abundance: .
d_gene: TRBD1
j_gene: TRBJ2-7

CDR3nt: TGTGCCAGCAGCCAACGGGGTATGAACACTGAAGCTTTCTTT
CDR3aa: CASSQRGMNTEAFF
v_gene: TRBV4-2
abundance: .
d_gene: .
j_gene: TRBJ1-1

CDR3nt: TGTGCCAGCAGCCTTACTAGCGCACAAGAGACCCAGTACTTC
CDR3aa: CASSLTSAQETQYF
v_gene: TRBV7-3
abundance: .
d_gene: TRBD2
j_gene: TRBJ2-5

CDR3nt: TGTGCCAGCAGCTTAGATAGTCGAAACACTGAAGCTTTCTTT
CDR3aa: CASSLDSRNTEAFF
v_gene: TRBV7-9
abundance: few
d_gene: .
j_gene: TRBJ1-1

CDR3nt: TGTGCCAGCAGTCCAAGGCAGGGTCGTCAGCCCCAGCATTTT
CDR3aa: CASSPRQGRQPQHF
v_gene: TRBV27
abundance: once
d_gene: .
j_gene: TRBJ1-5

CDR3nt: TGTGCCAGCAGCCAAGATTGGCGCGGGAGGCAACAAGAGACCCAGTACTTC
CDR3aa: CASSQDWRGRQQETQYF
v_gene: TRBV14
abundance: .
d_gene: TRBD2
j_gene: TRBJ2-5

CDR3nt: TGTGCCAGCAGCCCTAAGGTGGTGGACTCTGGAAACACCATATATTTT
CDR3aa: CASSPKVVDSGNTIYF
v_gene: TRBV4-2
abundance: many
d_gene: .
j_gene: TRBJ1-3

CDR3nt: TGTGCCAGCAGTCAACAGGGAGGCACTGAAGCTTTCTTT
CDR3aa: CASSQQGGTEAFF
v_gene: TRBV6-5
abundance: .
d_gene: .
j_gene: TRBJ1-1

CDR3nt: TGTGCCAGCAGATCCCCGGGACAGGGATCCTACGAGCAGTACTTC
CDR3aa: CASRSPGQGSYEQYF
v_gene: TRBV11-2
abundance: .
d_gene: TRBD1
j_gene: TRBJ2-7

CDR3nt: TGTGCCAGCAGTTCAGACAGGCACCATGGCTACACCTTC
CDR3aa: CASSSDRHHGYTF
v_gene: TRBV5-6
abundance: .
d_gene: .
j_gene: TRBJ1-2

CDR3nt: TGTGCCTGGAGTGTCGGGTTCTTGAAGGGTCAGCCCCAGCATTTT
CDR3aa: CAWSVGFLKGQPQHF
v_gene: TRBV30
abundance: .
d_gene: .
j_gene: TRBJ1-5

CDR3nt: TGTGCCAGCAGCTTAACCGGGACATCTAATGAAAAACTGTTTTTT
CDR3aa: CASSLTGTSNEKLFF
v_gene: TRBV5-4
abundance: .
d_gene: .
j_gene: TRBJ1-4

CDR3nt: TGTGCCAGCAGTGGCACGGGACAGGGGGTTGACGAGCAGTACTTC
CDR3aa: CASSGTGQGVDEQYF
v_gene: TRBV2
abundance: .
d_gene: TRBD1
j_gene: TRBJ2-7

CDR3nt: TGTGCCAGCAGTTACTCGACCCAGGGAGTCTATGAAAAACTGTTTTTT
CDR3aa: CASSYSTQGVYEKLFF
v_gene: TRBV6-6
abundance: .
d_gene: .
j_gene: TRBJ1-4

CDR3nt: TGTGCCAGTAGTAAAGACCCCGGAGCTAACTATGGCTACACCTTC
CDR3aa: CASSKDPGANYGYTF
v_gene: TRBV19
abundance: .
d_gene: .
j_gene: TRBJ1-2

CDR3nt: TGTGCCTGGAGTGGAGGGACGGGAAATAATTCACCCCTCCACTTT
CDR3aa: CAWSGGTGNNSPLHF
v_gene: TRBV30
abundance: once
d_gene: .
j_gene: TRBJ1-6

CDR3nt: TGTGCCAGTAGTATAGGTGCCTTAGGTGAGCAGTTCTTC
CDR3aa: CASSIGALGEQFF
v_gene: TRBV19
abundance: .
d_gene: .
j_gene: TRBJ2-1

CDR3nt: TGTGCCAGCAGTGACGCCCGGGTGGTTGGAAACACCATATATTTT
CDR3aa: CASSDARVVGNTIYF
v_gene: TRBV6-1
abundance: .
d_gene: .
j_gene: TRBJ1-3

CDR3nt: TGTGCTAGTGGTCGGGATCAGCCCCAGCATTTT
CDR3aa: CASGRDQPQHF
v_gene: TRBV12-5
abundance: .
d_gene: .
j_gene: TRBJ1-5

CDR3nt: TGTGCCAGCAGGGGGACGGGCAGGGGATTCCAAGAGACCCAGTACTTC
CDR3aa: CASRGTGRGFQETQYF
v_gene: TRBV25-1
abundance: once
d_gene: .
j_gene: TRBJ2-5

CDR3nt: TGTGCCAGTATCTCCGGGAGGGCCGGTACGCAGTATTTT
CDR3aa: CASISGRAGTQYF
v_gene: TRBV19
abundance: .
d_gene: TRBD2
j_gene: TRBJ2-3

CDR3nt: TGTGCCAGCTCACCACCCACTAGCGGCACAGATACGCAGTATTTT
CDR3aa: CASSPPTSGTDTQYF
v_gene: TRBV18
abundance: .
d_gene: TRBD2
j_gene: TRBJ2-3